The 13 T cell receptor beta chains given below trace back to one sample, sequenced in a study of cytomegalovirus exposure and HLA in healthy donors. The PCR had 60 Vbeta and 13 Jbeta primers. Clones were sequenced by immunoSEQ multiplex PCR, and TCRdb holds only the in-frame ones, with some missing. The sample contains 100,000 to 150,000 clones, approximately 80% of which appear only once. Input material: PBMCs. These receptor sequences come from a woman aged 55-70 years in good health and CMV-seronegative.

CDR3 amino acids: CASSFRNQGLWYGYTF. The CDR3 DNA sequence: TGTGCCAGCAGCTTTAGGAACCAGGGGTTATGGTATGGCTACACCTTC. This sequence joins TRBV5-4 and TRBJ1-2, with D maybe TRBD1 (6 bases). V was cut by 2 bases and J by 5 bases, with 19 bases left in between. Per the germline V gene, CDR1 is SGHNT and CDR2 is YYREEE (reference sequence). The CDR3 is 16 amino acids.

The chain has TRBV5-4 and TRBJ2-3; 7 bases line up with TRBD1. The CDR3 loop spans 16 amino acids. Germline CDR1 reads SGHNT; CDR2 reads YYREEE (reference sequence). The trim removed 3 bases at V and 0 bases at J, leaving 7 bases unmatched. CDR3 bases: TGTGCCAGCAGCTCGTCCGGGACAGAGAGCACAGATACGCAGTATTTT. Translating gives CASSSSGTESTDTQYF.

V is TRBV27 and J is TRBJ1-5; D is uncertain. Deletions cut 6 bases from V and 0 bases from J, with 12 bases between. Germline CDR1 is MNHEY and CDR2 is SMNVEV (reference sequence). The CDR3 is 15 residues long. The CDR3 DNA reads TGTGCCAGCAGCCCGACACGCTATAGCAATCAGCCCCAGCATTTT. Residues: CASSPTRYSNQPQHF.

The chain carries TRBV7-9 and TRBJ1-1; 8 bases line up with TRBD1. The CDR3 spans 14 residues. V was clipped by 5 bases and J by 6 bases; unmatched bases: 8. CDR1 is SEHNR, CDR2 FQNEAQ, per germline (reference sequence). CDR3 bases: TGTGCCAGCAGCCGAGACAGGGGAGGTTCTGAAGCTTTCTTT. Translating it yields CASSRDRGGSEAFF.

The chain carries TRBV7-8 and TRBJ1-2, with 7 bases lining up with TRBD1. Trimming took 4 bases from V and 4 from J; bases not matched to a gene: 3. The CDR3 runs to 13 residues. Germline V gives CDR1 SGHVS, CDR2 FQNEAQ. CDR3 sequence (DNA): TGTGCCAGCAGCTCAGGGGGGCCCTATGGCTACACCTTC. Protein sequence: CASSSGGPYGYTF.

The rearrangement links TRBV5-1 to TRBJ2-1; 8 bases agree with TRBD2. Germline lookup yields CDR1 SGHRS and CDR2 YFSETQ. This CDR3 has 16 residues. Trimming at V came to 3 bases and at J to 4 bases, leaving 9 bases not matched to a gene. DNA of the CDR3: TGCGCCAGCAGCTCCCAGTTTGCGGGAGGTTACAATGAGCAGTTCTTC. Its translation: CASSSQFAGGYNEQFF.

The J gene is TRBJ2-1, the V gene TRBV9; 7 bases agree with TRBD2. Per germline, CDR1 SGDLS and CDR2 YYNGEE. Unmatched junction bases numbered 4, after V lost 3 bases and J lost 4 bases. CDR3 size: 14 residues. CDR3 bases: TGTGCCAGCAGCGGGGGGGGGTCGTACAATGAGCAGTTCTTC. This gives the protein CASSGGGSYNEQFF.

V and J are TRBV25-1 and TRBJ2-7; 10 bases line up with TRBD1. Germline trimming cut 10 bases from V and 3 bases from J; bases unmatched to any gene: 9. CDR1 MGHDK and CDR2 SYGVNS come from the germline V gene. This CDR3 region has 14 residues. The CDR3 sequence: CATTGQGEYYEQYF. The CDR3 nucleotides read TGTGCCACCACAGGACAGGGGGAGTACTACGAGCAGTACTTC.

The genes are TRBV29-1 and TRBJ2-2; D is unresolved. Germline assignment: CDR1 SQVTM and CDR2 ANQGSEA. The CDR3 sequence is 11 residues long. Trimming removed 7 bases at V and 4 bases at J, with 7 bases between. The CDR3 DNA sequence: TGCAGCGCTGTCCGCACCGGGGAGCTGTTTTTT. This translates into CSAVRTGELFF.

This clone was detected only once. The rearrangement links TRBV9 to TRBJ2-5; TRBD1 matches at 10 bases. This CDR3 region has 14 residues. J gave up 3 bases and V 4 bases, and 3 bases lay outside the gene matches. Germline V lookup: CDR1 SGDLS, CDR2 YYNGEE. The CDR3: CASSPGTGEETQYF. The CDR3 DNA reads as TGTGCCAGCAGCCCCGGGACAGGGGAAGAGACCCAGTACTTC.

Only a few counts were recorded for this clone. This chain uses TRBV28 with TRBJ2-7; 12 nucleotides line up with TRBD2. The junction had 17 bases not matched to a gene; V was cut back by 10 bases and J by 4 bases. Germline assignment: CDR1 MDHEN and CDR2 SYDVKM. The CDR3 sequence is 17 residues long. The CDR3 here is CATSLGLAGLGSYEQYF. The CDR3 coding sequence is TGTGCCACCTCTCTCGGACTAGCGGGGCTTGGGAGTTACGAGCAGTACTTC.

This clone has just a few counts. The chain recombines TRBV28 with TRBJ2-7; D gene unclear. The CDR3 covers 13 residues. Germline assignment: CDR1 MDHEN and CDR2 SYDVKM. Deletions cut 7 bases from V and 0 bases from J, with 10 bases between. CDR3 protein: CASNQVSSYEQYF. Written as DNA, the CDR3 is TGTGCCAGCAATCAGGTGAGCTCCTACGAGCAGTACTTC.

This chain uses TRBV28 with TRBJ1-1; D might be TRBD1 (5 bases). This CDR3 region has 16 residues. The ends were cut back, 6 bases at V and 4 bases at J, with 21 bases in the middle. Germline lookup yields CDR1 MDHEN and CDR2 SYDVKM. CDR3 amino acids: CASRPHGEGGGTEAFF. The CDR3 DNA follows: TGTGCCAGCAGGCCTCACGGGGAGGGCGGGGGCACTGAAGCTTTCTTT.